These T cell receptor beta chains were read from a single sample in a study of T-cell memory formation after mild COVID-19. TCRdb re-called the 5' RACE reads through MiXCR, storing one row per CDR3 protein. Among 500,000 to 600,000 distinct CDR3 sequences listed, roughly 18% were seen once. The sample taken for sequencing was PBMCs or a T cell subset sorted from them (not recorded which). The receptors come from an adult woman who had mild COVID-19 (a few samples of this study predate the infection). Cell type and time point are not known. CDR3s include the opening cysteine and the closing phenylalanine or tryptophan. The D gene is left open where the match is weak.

CASSYPQTAGGAPDTQYF | - | TRBV6-6 | 18 | TRBJ2-3
CAWNRGSNQPQHF | TRBD1 | TRBV30 | 13 | TRBJ1-5
CASSPKGGTYEQYF | - | TRBV4-1 | 14 | TRBJ2-7
CASSQVSGGSNQPQHF | TRBD1 | TRBV4-1 | 16 | TRBJ1-5
CASSSRTGIVYEQYF | - | TRBV7-6 | 15 | TRBJ2-7
CASSLTLAGGPNEQFF | TRBD2 | TRBV7-3 | 16 | TRBJ2-1
CASSPDSSGGSNYGYTF | TRBD1 | TRBV5-1 | 17 | TRBJ1-2
CATSRDKAGGYEQYF | - | TRBV15 | 15 | TRBJ2-7
CASSPGRQTDTQYF | - | TRBV7-2 | 14 | TRBJ2-3
CSARRQGGTDTQYF | TRBD1 | TRBV20-1 | 14 | TRBJ2-3
CASSSGFSSYEQYF | - | TRBV11-2 | 14 | TRBJ2-7
CASSLAPTEPYEQYF | - | TRBV7-9 | 15 | TRBJ2-7
CASSLPSVRGARETQYF | - | TRBV12-3/TRBV12-4 | 17 | TRBJ2-5
CSAQQGTGANVLTF | - | TRBV29-1 | 14 | TRBJ2-6
CASSPPGTNTDTQYF | TRBD2 | TRBV7-9 | 15 | TRBJ2-3
CSVGEGSNQPQHF | - | TRBV29-1 | 13 | TRBJ1-5
CASSLGHFAEAFF | - | TRBV14 | 13 | TRBJ1-1
CASSRSGTEAYNEQFF | - | TRBV5-1 | 16 | TRBJ2-1
CASSSDPIGSNYGYTF | - | TRBV7-6 | 16 | TRBJ1-2
CASSVGDGAYEQYF | - | TRBV9 | 14 | TRBJ2-7
CASSSADAAYYEQFF | - | TRBV12-3/TRBV12-4 | 15 | TRBJ2-1
CASSLVAVSYEQYF | - | TRBV5-1 | 14 | TRBJ2-7
CASSSRDRESGANVLTF | TRBD1 | TRBV5-5 | 17 | TRBJ2-6
CATGSQETQYF | - | TRBV24-1 | 11 | TRBJ2-5
CASSEDRGQGNTIYF | TRBD1 | TRBV6-6 | 15 | TRBJ1-3
CASSPFEGQYNEQFF | - | TRBV4-1 | 15 | TRBJ2-1
CASTTGPSPLHF | - | TRBV6-5 | 12 | TRBJ1-6
CASSSDGLSEQYF | - | TRBV5-1 | 13 | TRBJ2-7
CASSDEGYRNNEQFF | - | TRBV6-4 | 15 | TRBJ2-1